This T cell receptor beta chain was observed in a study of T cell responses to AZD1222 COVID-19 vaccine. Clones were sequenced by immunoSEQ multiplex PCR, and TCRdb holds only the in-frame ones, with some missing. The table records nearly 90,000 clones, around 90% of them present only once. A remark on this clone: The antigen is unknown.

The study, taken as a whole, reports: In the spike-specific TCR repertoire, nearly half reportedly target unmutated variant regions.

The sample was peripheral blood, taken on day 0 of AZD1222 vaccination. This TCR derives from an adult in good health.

CDR3 coding DNA: TGTGCCAGCAGCTTAGGGTTAGCGGGAGGGCCGCGGACCCAGTACTTC. Protein: CASSLGLAGGPRTQYF. The chain uses TRBV7-2 and TRBJ2-5; 11 bases are a match to TRBD2. CDR3 length: 16 residues. CDR1 and CDR2 from the germline V gene are SGHTA and FQGNSA. Trimming at V came to 1 base and at J to 7 bases, leaving 8 bases not matched to a gene. The variable domain in full, with the rest retrieved from reference TRBV7-2 and TRBJ2-5, is GAGVSQSPSNKVTEKGKDVELRCDPISGHTALYWYRQSLGQGLEFLIYFQGNSAPDKSGLPSDRFSAERTGGSVSTLTIQRTQQEDSAVYLCASSLGLAGGPRTQYFGPGTRLLVL.